These 4 T cell receptor beta chains originate from one sample sequenced in a study of chemoradiotherapy in HPV16-positive cancers. The data were produced by immunoSEQ multiplex PCR, yet TCRdb's version contains in-frame clones alone and is incomplete. The repertoire holds some 5,000 clones, with approximately 95% as singletons. The sequencing here drew on tumor tissue, taken from a patient who underwent chemoradiotherapy. Every receptor here comes from a human donor with HPV-associated anogenital cancer.

The genes are TRBV27 and TRBJ1-5, with D possibly matching TRBD1 (5 bases). Germline loops: CDR1 MNHEY, CDR2 SMNVEV (reference sequence). This CDR3 comprises 13 residues. The V end was cut by 4 bases, the J end by 6 bases, with 10 bases between. DNA for the CDR3: TGTGCCAGCAGTTGGGGACTGGCTCAGCCCCAGCATTTT. It codes for CASSWGLAQPQHF.

The chain combines TRBV11-2 with TRBJ2-7; maybe TRBD2 (6 bases). This CDR3 has 15 residues. Germline CDR1 reads SGHAT; CDR2 reads FQNNGV. Trimming took 3 bases from V and 3 from J, leaving 15 bases between them. The CDR3 nucleotides are TGTGCCAGCAGCTTCGAGGTGGGAGGCTTCTACGAGCAGTACTTC. It specifies CASSFEVGGFYEQYF.

This chain joins TRBV25-1 and TRBJ1-1; a possible D gene is TRBD1 (5 bases). The CDR3 runs 11 residues. From germline, CDR1 is MGHDK and CDR2 SYGVNS. V was shortened by 6 bases and J by 11 bases, with 13 bases between the two germline ends. The CDR3 sequence is CASRGRIGAFF. In DNA, the CDR3 is TGTGCCAGCAGGGGACGGATTGGGGCTTTCTTT.

V and J are TRBV7-2 and TRBJ1-2; possibly TRBD1 for D (6 bases). Germline CDR1 and CDR2: SGHTA and FQGNSA. The CDR3 sequence is 14 residues long. V lost 3 bases, J lost 3 bases, and 11 bases lay in between. CDR3 sequence: CASSFGHRDYGYTF. The CDR3 region has the DNA TGTGCCAGCAGCTTTGGCCACAGGGACTATGGCTACACCTTC.